This T cell receptor beta chain was found in a study of T cell changes during pregnancy in multiple sclerosis. Profiling relied on immunoSEQ multiplex PCR, and the TCRdb table lists in-frame clones only, not all of them. Of 81,000 or so clones detected, about nine tenths appear once; the ten largest clones hold 3% to 4.5%. The V end was cut by 2 bases, the J end by 5 bases, with 9 bases between. Germline V gives CDR1 MDHEN, CDR2 SYDVKM. CDR3 length: 14 amino acids. J is TRBJ2-2 and V is TRBV28, with D uncertain. The sequencing used PBMCs, collected in the first trimester of pregnancy. The TCR comes from a female donor in good health, serving as a control in a pregnancy study. Some clones in this sample may be carry-over from other donors' samples. CDR3 sequence reads: CASSLEYSTGELFF. CDR3 DNA: TGTGCCAGCAGTTTAGAGTACTCTACCGGGGAGCTGTTTTTT.